The entry below gives a single T cell receptor beta chain sequence along with its context. Its antigen is not identified. Use of 60 Vbeta and 13 Jbeta primers characterized the PCR. Per the study methods: Later reanalysis found 80 million or so unique TCR beta chains, about 11 million of them shared. Here immunoSEQ multiplex PCR was the method, and the copy in TCRdb shows in-frame clones only, minus some. V and J calls and clone size come straight from that table; D and trimming were deduced from the DNA. The data show fewer than 85,000 clones, roughly 82% seen once. This record belongs to a study of cytomegalovirus exposure and HLA in healthy donors. Study-wide background: Genotyping of under 500 donors showed that about 84% belonged to the Caucasian-associated ancestry cluster.

Study-level points and caveats: Analyzed later, association rates of TCRs varied across HLA loci, with DRB1 most and HLA-C fewest.

V lost 1 base to trimming and J lost 1 base, with 11 bases between them. This CDR3 spans 15 amino acids. The germline gives CDR1 SNHLY, CDR2 FYNNEI. Each donor's status was that of a healthy bone marrow donor. The V gene is TRBV2, the J gene TRBJ2-7; a weak D match, TRBD2 (5 bases). Specimen: PBMCs. The TCR was taken from an older man in good health and CMV-seropositive. CDR3 bases: TGTGCCAGCAGTGAAGTGGCGGGTAGGTCCTACGAGCAGTACTTC. This translates into CASSEVAGRSYEQYF.